This TCR beta chain was identified in a study of blood T cells in healthy people across ages. Next came a second PCR, run for roughly 6 to 11 cycles, which used a sample-barcoded 5' primer along with a J-beta primer mix. MiXCR, applied by TCRdb to the 5' RACE reads, yields one record per CDR3 protein. The table lists roughly 1,500,000 distinct CDR3 sequences, about 35% of them singletons. Study-wide results and caveats: It was not known whether donors were CMV positive (a possible confounder of expanded clonotype changes).

To note about this clonotype: What it binds is not known.

The V gene's germline CDR1 is LGHDT and CDR2 YNNKEL (reference sequence). V lost 11 bases, J lost 4 bases, and 4 bases stayed unmatched. The CDR3 loop spans 13 amino acids. The specimen was blood. This receptor was obtained from a young woman in good health. This sequence joins TRBV3-1 and TRBJ2-3; 12 nucleotides align to TRBD2. The CDR3 sequence is CAASGGVADTQYF. The CDR3 coding sequence is TGTGCCGCTAGCGGGGGGGTAGCAGATACGCAGTATTTT.